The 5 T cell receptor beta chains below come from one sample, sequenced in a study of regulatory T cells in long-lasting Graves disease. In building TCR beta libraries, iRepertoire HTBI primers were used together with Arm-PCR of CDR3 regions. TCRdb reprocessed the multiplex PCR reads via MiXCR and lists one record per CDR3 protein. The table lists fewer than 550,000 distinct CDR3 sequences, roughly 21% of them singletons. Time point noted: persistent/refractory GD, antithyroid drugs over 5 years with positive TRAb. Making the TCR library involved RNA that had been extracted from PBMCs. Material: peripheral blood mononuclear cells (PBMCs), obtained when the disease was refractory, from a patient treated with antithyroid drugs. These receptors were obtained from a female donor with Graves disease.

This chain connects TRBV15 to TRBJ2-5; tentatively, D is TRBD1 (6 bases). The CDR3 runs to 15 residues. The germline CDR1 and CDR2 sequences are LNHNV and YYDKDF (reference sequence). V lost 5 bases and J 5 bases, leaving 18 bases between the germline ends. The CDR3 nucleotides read TGTGCCACCAGCCCTCATACAGGGCCGGGCGAGACCCAGTACTTC. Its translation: CATSPHTGPGETQYF.

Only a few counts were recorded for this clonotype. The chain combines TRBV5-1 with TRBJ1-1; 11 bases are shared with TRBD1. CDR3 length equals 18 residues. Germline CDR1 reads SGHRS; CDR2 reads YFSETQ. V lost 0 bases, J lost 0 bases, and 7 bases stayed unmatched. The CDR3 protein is CASSLAFGQGALNTEAFF. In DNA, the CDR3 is TGCGCCAGCAGCTTGGCATTCGGACAGGGGGCCCTGAACACTGAAGCTTTCTTT.

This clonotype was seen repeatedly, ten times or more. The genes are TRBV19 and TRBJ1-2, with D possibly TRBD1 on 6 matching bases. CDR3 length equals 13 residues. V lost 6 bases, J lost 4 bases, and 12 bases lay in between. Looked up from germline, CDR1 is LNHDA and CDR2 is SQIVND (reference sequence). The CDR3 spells CASSRQEGYGYTF. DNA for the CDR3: TGTGCCAGTAGCCGACAGGAAGGCTATGGCTACACCTTC.

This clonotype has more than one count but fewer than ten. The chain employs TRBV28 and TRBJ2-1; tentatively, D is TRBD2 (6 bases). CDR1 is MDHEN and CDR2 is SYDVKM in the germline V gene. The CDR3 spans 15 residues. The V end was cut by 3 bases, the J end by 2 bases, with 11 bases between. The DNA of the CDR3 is TGTGCCAGCAGTTTCGCGGGCGGGACCTACAATGAGCAGTTCTTC. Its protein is CASSFAGGTYNEQFF.

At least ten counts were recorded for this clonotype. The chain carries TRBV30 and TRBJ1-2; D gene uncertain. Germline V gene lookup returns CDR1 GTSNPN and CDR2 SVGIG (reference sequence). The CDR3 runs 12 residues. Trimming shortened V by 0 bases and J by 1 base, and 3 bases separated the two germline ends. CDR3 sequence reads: CAWSVVNYGYTF. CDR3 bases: TGTGCCTGGAGTGTAGTTAACTATGGCTACACCTTC.